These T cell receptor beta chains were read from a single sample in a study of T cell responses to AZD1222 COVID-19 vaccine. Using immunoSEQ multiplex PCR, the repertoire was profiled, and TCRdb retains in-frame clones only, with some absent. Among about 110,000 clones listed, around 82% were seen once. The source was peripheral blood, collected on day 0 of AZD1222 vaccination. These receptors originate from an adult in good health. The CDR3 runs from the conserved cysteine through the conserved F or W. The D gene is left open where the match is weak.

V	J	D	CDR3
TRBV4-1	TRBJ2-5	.	CASSQGYQETQYF
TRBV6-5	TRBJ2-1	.	CASSPQYNEQFF
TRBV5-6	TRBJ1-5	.	CASSLGGVPQPQHF
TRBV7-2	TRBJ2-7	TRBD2	CASSARTSGGAQGEQYF
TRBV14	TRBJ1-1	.	CASSRVYGYGTEAFF
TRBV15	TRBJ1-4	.	CATSRDTGVTNEKLFF
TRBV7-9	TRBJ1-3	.	CASSLPPGNTIYF
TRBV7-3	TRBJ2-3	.	CASSLSRATDTQYF
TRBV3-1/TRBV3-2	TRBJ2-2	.	CASSHYRARSNTGELFF
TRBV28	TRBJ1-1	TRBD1	CASSTPGTVMNTEAFF
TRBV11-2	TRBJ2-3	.	CASSLGLADTQYF
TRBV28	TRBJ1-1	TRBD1	CASSLGGGRTEAFF
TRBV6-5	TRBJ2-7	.	CASSYGGRYEQYF
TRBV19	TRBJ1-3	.	CASSPGGRAGNTIYF
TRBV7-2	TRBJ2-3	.	CASSSRGGTDTQYF
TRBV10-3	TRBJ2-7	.	CAISDRPRDEQYF
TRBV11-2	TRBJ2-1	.	CASSFQVQGNEQFF
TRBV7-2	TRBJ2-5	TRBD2	CASSISSGRASETQYF
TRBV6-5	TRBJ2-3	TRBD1	CASSYSAQGADTQYF
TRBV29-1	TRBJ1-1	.	CSVYGGRGRGEAFF
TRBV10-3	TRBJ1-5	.	CAIARDSNQPQHF
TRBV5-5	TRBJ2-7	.	CASSLRSSGSYEQYF
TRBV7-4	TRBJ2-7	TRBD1	CASSWTGITYEQYF
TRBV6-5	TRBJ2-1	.	CASSYVRGSYNEQFF
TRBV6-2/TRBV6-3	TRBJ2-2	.	CASSYVGVGELFF
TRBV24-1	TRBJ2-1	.	CATSDGRNEQFF
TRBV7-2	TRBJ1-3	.	CASSLTAGGISGNTIYF
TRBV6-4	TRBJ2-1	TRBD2	CASSASSGYNEQFF
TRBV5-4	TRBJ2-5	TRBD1	CASSLKGQGARETQYF
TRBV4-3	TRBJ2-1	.	CASSRGLYGGDEQFF
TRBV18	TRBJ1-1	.	CASSPGMNTEAFF
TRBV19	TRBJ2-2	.	CASSIVGGPGNTGELFF
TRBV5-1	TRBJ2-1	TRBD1	CASSFSQGHNEQFF